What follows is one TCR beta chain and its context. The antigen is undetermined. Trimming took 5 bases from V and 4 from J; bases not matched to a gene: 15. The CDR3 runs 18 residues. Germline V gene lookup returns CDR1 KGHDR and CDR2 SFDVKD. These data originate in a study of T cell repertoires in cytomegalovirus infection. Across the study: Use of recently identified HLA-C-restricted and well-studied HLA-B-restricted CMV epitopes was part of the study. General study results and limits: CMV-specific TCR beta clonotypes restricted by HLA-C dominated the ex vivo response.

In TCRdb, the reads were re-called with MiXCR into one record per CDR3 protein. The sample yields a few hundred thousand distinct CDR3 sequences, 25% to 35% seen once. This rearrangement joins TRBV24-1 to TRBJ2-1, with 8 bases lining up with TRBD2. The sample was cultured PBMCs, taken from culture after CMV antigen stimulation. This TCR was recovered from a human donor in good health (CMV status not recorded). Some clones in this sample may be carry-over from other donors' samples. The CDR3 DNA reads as TGTGCCACCAGTGTCTTCAGCAGCGGGAGAGATCCATACAATGAGCAGTTCTTC. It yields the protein CATSVFSSGRDPYNEQFF.